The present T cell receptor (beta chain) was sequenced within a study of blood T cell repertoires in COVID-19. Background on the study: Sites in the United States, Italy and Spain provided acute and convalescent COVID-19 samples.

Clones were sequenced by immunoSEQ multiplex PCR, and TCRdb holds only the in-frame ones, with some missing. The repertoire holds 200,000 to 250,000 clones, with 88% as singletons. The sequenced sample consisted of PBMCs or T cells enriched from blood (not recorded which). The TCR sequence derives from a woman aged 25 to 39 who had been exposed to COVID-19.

CDR3 nucleotides: TGTGCCAGCAGCCAGCAGATGGGACTTCCCTACGAGCAGTACTTC. Translated: CASSQQMGLPYEQYF. The rearrangement links TRBV14 to TRBJ2-7, with D maybe TRBD2 (6 bases). CDR3 length: 15 amino acids. Germline V gives CDR1 SGHDN, CDR2 FVKESK. The V gene lost 3 bases and the J gene lost 2 bases, with 14 bases spanning the gap.